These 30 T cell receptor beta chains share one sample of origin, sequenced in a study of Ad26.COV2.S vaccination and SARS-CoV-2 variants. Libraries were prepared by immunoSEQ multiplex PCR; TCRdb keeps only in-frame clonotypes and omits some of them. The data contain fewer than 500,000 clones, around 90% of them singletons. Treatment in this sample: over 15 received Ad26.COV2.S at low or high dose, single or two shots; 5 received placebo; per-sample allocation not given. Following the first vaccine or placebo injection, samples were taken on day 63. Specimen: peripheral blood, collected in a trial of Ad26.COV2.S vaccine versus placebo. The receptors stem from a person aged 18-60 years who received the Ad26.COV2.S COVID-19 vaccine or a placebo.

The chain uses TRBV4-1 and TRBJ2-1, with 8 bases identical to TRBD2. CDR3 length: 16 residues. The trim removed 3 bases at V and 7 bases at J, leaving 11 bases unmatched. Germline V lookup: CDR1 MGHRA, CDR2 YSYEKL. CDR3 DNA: TGCGCCAGCAGCCACAGGCTAGCGGGTGGACAAAATGAGCAGTTCTTC. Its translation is CASSHRLAGGQNEQFF.

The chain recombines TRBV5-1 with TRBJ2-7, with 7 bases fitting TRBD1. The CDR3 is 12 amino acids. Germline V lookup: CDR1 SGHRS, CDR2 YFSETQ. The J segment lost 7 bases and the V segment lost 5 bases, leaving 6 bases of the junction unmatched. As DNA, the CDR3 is TGCGCCAGCAGTACAGGGGAAGGGGAGCAGTACTTC. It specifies CASSTGEGEQYF.

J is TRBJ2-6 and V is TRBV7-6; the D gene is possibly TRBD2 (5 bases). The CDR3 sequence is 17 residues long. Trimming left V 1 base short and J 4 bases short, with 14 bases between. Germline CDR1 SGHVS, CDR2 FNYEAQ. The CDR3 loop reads CASSLGARGSGANVLTF. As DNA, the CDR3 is TGTGCCAGCAGCTTAGGAGCTCGGGGTTCAGGGGCCAACGTCCTGACTTTC.

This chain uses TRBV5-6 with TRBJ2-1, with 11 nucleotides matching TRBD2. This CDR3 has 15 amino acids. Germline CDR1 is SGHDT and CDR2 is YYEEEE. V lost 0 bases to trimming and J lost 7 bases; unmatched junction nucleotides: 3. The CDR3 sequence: CASSLVAGGPNEQFF. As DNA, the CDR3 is TGTGCCAGCAGCTTGGTAGCGGGAGGGCCAAATGAGCAGTTCTTC. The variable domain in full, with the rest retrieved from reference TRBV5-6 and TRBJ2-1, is DAGVTQSPTHLIKTRGQQVTLRCSPKSGHDTVSWYQQALGQGPQFIFQYYEEEERQRGNFPDRFSGHQFPNYSSELNVNALLLGDSALYLCASSLVAGGPNEQFFGPGTRLTVL.

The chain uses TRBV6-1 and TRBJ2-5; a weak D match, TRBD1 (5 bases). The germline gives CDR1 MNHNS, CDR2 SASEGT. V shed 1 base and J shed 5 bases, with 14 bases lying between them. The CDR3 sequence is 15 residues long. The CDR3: CASSEEGRVSETQYF. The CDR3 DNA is TGTGCCAGCAGTGAAGAGGGCAGGGTGTCCGAGACCCAGTACTTC.

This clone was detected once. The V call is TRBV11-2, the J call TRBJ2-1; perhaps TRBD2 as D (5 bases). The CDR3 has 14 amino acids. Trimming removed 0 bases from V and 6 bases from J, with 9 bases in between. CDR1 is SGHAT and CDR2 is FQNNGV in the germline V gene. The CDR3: CASSLERVPNEQFF. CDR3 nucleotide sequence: TGTGCCAGCAGCTTAGAGAGGGTCCCCAATGAGCAGTTCTTC.

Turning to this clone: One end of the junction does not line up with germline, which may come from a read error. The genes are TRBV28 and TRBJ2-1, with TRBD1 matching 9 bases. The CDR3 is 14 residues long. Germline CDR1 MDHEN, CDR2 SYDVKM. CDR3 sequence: CASSPWFGDRDPVF. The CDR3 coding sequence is TGTGCCAGCAGTCCTTGGTTCGGGGACAGGGATCCCGTCTTC. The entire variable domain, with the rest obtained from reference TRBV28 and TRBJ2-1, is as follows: DVKVTQSSRYLVKRTGEKVFLECVQDMDHENMFWYRQDPGLGLRLIYFSYDVKMKEKGDIPEGYSVSREKKERFSLILESASTNQTSMYLCASSPWFGDRDPVFGPGTRLTVL.

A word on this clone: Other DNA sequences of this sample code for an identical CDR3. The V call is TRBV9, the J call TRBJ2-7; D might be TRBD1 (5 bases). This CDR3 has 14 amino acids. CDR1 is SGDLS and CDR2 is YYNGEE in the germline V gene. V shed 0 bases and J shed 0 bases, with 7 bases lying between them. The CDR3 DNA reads TGTGCCAGCAGCGTAGGGGGCGACTCCTACGAGCAGTACTTC. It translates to CASSVGGDSYEQYF.

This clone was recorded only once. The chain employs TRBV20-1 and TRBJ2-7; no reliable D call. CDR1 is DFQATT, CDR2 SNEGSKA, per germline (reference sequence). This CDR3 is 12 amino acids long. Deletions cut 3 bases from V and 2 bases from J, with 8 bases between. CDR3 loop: CSASSKTYEQYF. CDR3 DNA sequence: TGCAGTGCTAGTTCAAAGACCTACGAGCAGTACTTC.

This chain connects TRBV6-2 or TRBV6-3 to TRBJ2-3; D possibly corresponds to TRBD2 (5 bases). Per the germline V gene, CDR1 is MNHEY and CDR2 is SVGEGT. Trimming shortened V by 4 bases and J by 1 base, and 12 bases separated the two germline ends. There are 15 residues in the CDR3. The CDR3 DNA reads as TGTGCCAGCAGTTCCAGGAGGACGGGCACAGATACGCAGTATTTT. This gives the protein CASSSRRTGTDTQYF.

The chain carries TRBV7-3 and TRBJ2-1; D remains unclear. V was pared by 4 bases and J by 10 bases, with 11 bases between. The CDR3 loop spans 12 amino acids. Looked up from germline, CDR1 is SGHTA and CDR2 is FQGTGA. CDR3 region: CASSSGEGEQFF. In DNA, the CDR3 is TGTGCCAGCAGCTCTGGGGAAGGAGAGCAGTTCTTC. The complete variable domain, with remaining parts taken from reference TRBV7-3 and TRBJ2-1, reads GAGVSQTPSNKVTEKGKYVELRCDPISGHTALYWYRQSLGQGPEFLIYFQGTGAADDSGLPNDRFFAVRPEGSVSTLKIQRTERGDSAVYLCASSSGEGEQFFGPGTRLTVL.

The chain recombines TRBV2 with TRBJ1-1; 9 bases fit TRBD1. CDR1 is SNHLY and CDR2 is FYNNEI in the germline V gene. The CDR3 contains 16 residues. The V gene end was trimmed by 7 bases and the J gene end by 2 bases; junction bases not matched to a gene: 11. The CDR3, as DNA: TGTGCCAGCAAGGGACAGGGAGTGGGGCCAAACACTGAAGCTTTCTTT. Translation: CASKGQGVGPNTEAFF.

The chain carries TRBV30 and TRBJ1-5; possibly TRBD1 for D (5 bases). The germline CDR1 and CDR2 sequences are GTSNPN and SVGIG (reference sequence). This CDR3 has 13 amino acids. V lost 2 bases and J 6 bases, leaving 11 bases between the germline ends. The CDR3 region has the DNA TGTGCCTGGAGTCTCAGGGAGGGTCAGCCCCAGCATTTT. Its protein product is CAWSLREGQPQHF.

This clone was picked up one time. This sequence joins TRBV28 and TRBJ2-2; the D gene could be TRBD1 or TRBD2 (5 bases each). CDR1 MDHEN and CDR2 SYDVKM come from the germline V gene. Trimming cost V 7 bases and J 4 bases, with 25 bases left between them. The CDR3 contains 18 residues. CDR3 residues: CASIPRGFSSERTGELFF. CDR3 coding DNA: TGTGCCAGCATCCCGAGGGGTTTTAGCAGTGAGCGCACCGGGGAGCTGTTTTTT.

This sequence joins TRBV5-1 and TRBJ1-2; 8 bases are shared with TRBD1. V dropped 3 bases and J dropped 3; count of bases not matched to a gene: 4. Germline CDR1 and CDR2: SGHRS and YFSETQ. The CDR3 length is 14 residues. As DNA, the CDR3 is TGCGCCAGCAGCTCTACAGGGGGAGACTATGGCTACACCTTC. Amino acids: CASSSTGGDYGYTF.

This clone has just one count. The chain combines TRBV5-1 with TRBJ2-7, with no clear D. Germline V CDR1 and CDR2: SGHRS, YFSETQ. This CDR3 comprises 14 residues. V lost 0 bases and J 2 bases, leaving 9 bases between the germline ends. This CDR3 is CASSLGRATYEQYF. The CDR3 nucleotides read TGCGCCAGCAGCTTGGGTAGGGCCACCTACGAGCAGTACTTC.

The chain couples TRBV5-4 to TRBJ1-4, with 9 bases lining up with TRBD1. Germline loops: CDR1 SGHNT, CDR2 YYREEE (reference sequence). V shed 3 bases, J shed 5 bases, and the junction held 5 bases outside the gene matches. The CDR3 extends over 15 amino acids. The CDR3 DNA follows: TGTGCCAGCAGCTCTCCGGGACAGGGAAATGAAAAACTGTTTTTT. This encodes CASSSPGQGNEKLFF.

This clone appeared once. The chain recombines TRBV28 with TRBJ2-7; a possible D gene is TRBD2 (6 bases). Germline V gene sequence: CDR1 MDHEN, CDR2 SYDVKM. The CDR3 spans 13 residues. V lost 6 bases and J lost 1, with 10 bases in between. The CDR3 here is CASRDRGSYEQYF. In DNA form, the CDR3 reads TGTGCCAGCAGGGACCGGGGGTCCTACGAGCAGTACTTC.

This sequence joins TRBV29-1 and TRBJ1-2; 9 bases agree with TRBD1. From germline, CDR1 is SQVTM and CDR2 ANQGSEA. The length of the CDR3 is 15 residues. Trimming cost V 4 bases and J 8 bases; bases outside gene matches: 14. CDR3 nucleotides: TGCAGCGTTGCGTTTGACAGGGGGAGACCCGACGGCTACACCTTC. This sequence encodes CSVAFDRGRPDGYTF. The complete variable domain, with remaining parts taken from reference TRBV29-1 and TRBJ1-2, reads SAVISQKPSRDICQRGTSLTIQCQVDSQVTMMFWYRQQPGQSLTLIATANQGSEATYESGFVIDKFPISRPNLTFSTLTVSNMSPEDSSIYLCSVAFDRGRPDGYTFGSGTRLTVV.

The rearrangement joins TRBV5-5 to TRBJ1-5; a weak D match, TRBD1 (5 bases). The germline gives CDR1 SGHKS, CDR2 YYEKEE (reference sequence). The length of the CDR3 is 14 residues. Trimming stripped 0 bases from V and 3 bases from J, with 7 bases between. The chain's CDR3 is CASSLGQTNQPQHF. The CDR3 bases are TGTGCCAGCAGCTTGGGACAGACCAATCAGCCCCAGCATTTT.

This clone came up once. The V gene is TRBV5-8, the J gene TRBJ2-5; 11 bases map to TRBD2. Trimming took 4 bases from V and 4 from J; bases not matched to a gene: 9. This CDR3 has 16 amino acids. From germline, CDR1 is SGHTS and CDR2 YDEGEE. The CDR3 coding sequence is TGTGCCAGCAGCGCGCTGACTAGCGGGGCGTCAGAGACCCAGTACTTC. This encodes CASSALTSGASETQYF.

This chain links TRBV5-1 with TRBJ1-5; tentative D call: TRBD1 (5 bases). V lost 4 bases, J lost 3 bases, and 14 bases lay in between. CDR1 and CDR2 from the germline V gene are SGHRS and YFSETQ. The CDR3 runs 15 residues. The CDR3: CASSSTGGYNQPQHF. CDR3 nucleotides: TGCGCCAGCAGCAGTACCGGGGGGTACAATCAGCCCCAGCATTTT.

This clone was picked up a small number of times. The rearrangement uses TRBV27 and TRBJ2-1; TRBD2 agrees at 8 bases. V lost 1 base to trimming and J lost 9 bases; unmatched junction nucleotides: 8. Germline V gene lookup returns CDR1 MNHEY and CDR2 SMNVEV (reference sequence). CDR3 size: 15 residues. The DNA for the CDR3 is TGTGCCAGCAGTTTATTAAGCTCAGCGGGGGTTGAGCAGTTCTTC. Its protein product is CASSLLSSAGVEQFF.

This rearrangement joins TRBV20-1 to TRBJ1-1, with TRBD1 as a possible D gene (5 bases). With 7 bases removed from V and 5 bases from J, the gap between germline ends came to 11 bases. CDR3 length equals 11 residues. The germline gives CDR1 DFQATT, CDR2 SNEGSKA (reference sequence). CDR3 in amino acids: CSVQWGTEAFF. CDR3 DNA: TGCAGTGTTCAGTGGGGGACTGAAGCTTTCTTT.

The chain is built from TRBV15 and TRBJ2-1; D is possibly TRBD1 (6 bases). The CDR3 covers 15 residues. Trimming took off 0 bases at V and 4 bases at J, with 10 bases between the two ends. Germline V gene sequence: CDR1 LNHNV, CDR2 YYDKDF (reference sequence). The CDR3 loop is CATSRDSGQYNEQFF. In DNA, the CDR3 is TGTGCCACCAGCAGAGATTCCGGACAGTACAATGAGCAGTTCTTC.

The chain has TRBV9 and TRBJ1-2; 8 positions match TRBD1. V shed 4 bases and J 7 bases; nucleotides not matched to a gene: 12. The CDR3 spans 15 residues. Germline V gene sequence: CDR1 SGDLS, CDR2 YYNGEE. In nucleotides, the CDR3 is TGTGCCAGCAGCCCTACTTTGGACAGGGAGAGTGGCTACACCTTC. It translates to CASSPTLDRESGYTF.

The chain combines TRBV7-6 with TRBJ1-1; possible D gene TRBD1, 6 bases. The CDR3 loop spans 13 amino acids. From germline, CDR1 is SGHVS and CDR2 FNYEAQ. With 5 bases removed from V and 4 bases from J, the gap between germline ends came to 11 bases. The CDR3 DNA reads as TGTGCCAGCAGCGCAGGGGAGGGCACTGAAGCTTTCTTT. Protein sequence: CASSAGEGTEAFF. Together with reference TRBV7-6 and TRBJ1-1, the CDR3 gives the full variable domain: GAGVSQSPRYKVTKRGQDVALRCDPISGHVSLYWYRQALGQGPEFLTYFNYEAQQDKSGLPNDRFSAERPEGSISTLTIQRTEQRDSAMYRCASSAGEGTEAFFGQGTRLTVV.

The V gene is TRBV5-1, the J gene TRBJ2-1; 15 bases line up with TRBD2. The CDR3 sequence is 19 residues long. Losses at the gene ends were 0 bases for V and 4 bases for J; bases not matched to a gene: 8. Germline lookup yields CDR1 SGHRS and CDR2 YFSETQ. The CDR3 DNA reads TGCGCCAGCAGCTTGGCGGGACTAGCGGGAGGTACAAAGTACAATGAGCAGTTCTTC. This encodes CASSLAGLAGGTKYNEQFF. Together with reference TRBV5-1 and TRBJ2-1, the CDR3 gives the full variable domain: KAGVTQTPRYLIKTRGQQVTLSCSPISGHRSVSWYQQTPGQGLQFLFEYFSETQRNKGNFPGRFSGRQFSNSRSEMNVSTLELGDSALYLCASSLAGLAGGTKYNEQFFGPGTRLTVL.

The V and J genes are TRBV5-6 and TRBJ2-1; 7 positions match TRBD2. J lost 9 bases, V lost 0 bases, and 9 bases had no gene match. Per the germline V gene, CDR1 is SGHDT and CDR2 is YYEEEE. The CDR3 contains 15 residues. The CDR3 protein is CASSLGRVSGGEQFF. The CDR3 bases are TGTGCCAGCAGCTTGGGACGGGTTTCGGGGGGTGAGCAGTTCTTC.

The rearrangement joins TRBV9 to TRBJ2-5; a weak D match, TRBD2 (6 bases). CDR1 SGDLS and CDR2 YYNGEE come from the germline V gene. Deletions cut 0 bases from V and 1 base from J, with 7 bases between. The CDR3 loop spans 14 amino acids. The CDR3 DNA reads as TGTGCCAGCAGCGTAGCGGGAGCCCAAGAGACCCAGTACTTC. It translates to CASSVAGAQETQYF. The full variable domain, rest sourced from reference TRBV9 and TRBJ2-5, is DSGVTQTPKHLITATGQRVTLRCSPRSGDLSVYWYQQSLDQGLQFLIQYYNGEERAKGNILERFSAQQFPDLHSELNLSSLELGDSALYFCASSVAGAQETQYFGPGTRLLVL.